This T cell receptor beta chain is from a study of beta chain features in type 1 diabetes (dated by TCRdb to about 2018). Describing the broader study: Mean age, gender distribution, total cell number and subset yield were not different between patients and healthy donors. In the study, recently diagnosed type 1 diabetes patients and matched healthy donors were compared on the TCRB repertoires of their sorted circulating CD4+ T cell subsets. Regulatory and stem cell-like memory subsets were obtained from only 8 patients and about 8 healthy donors, while naive and central memory subsets were obtained from all 30 or so donors. A total of 90 million to 130 million sorted cells were examined across all samples, and a strong correlation was observed between cell number per subset and RNA yield. What the study reported, not specific to this receptor: Only small numbers of individuals were included in the HLA sub-analyses, which left unresolved whether HLA type had any influence on TCRB rearrangement. A moderate but significant shortening of TCRB CDR3 length was observed in type 1 diabetes patients in all four CD4+ subsets. Naive, central memory and regulatory TCRB repertoires appeared more similar among patients than among healthy donors. Shorter templates might be favored by PCR, yet because patient and control samples were amplified and corrected together, any such skew would affect both groups equally. Because cDNA was sequenced instead of genomic DNA, highly expressing activated cells could be over-represented, though the groups showed no difference in activation or CD3 levels. Fewer insertions and more nucleotide deletions at VDJ recombination sites were observed in patients with type 1 diabetes, implying thymic rearrangement abnormalities.

The germline V gene encodes CDR1 SEHNR and CDR2 FQNEAQ (reference sequence). V and J lose 6 bases and 6 bases, and a span of 11 bases separates them. The CDR3 spans 13 residues, from the cysteine through the phenylalanine. The CDR3 DNA has 39 bases and is translated from base 1. From each donor, a single peripheral blood sample of around 0.12 L on average was drawn into heparinised tubes. A BD FACSAria II was used to sort naive, central memory, regulatory and stem cell-like memory CD4+ T cells with a panel that included CD45RO, CCR7, CD25, CD127, CD95 and CD27. A purity above 98% was achieved for all sorted populations. PBMCs were isolated right away by Lymphoprep density gradient centrifugation and were stained directly, without culture. So that batch effects would be minimized, each experiment stained and sorted samples in pairs, pairing one healthy donor with one patient. All of the isolated RNA was reverse transcribed with the High Capacity cDNA Reverse Transcription Kit, so expressed TCRB transcripts were sequenced. Deep immunoSEQ sequencing was applied to naive, central memory and regulatory T cell samples, giving an average of around 4 million total reads per sample. Sorted cells were lysed in RLT buffer, and RNA was extracted using DNase-treated RNeasy Micro or Mini kits according to cell number. Each cell subset was processed separately to prevent cross-contamination, with patient and healthy donor samples processed together. Using the immunoSEQ multiplex PCR, TCRB sequences were amplified from cDNA into 87-bp fragments spanning the CDR3 region. Amplicons were sequenced on the Illumina HiSeq platform. The original methods were these. Synthetic template baselines were used to correct PCR bias computationally, reads within Hamming distance 2 were collapsed, and singletons that could not be merged were discarded. By aligning reads against IMGT, V, D and J genes, CDR3 length, and insertions or deletions at six rearrangement sites were assigned. Within each subset, clonotype counts were normalized to sorted cell number, after which true diversity and Gini coefficients were computed with the tcR R package. The overlap coefficient, calculated on TCRB nucleotide sequences, was used to quantify repertoire sharing. Held by TCRdb, this immuneACCESS table contains in-frame sequences only and omits some clones. Under half of the omission traces to an unresolved V gene where checked; the cause of the rest is unknown. V and J calls and clone size follow that table, whereas D and trimming were derived from the DNA. For this sample there are some 270,000 clones; around 7.3% appear just once. The top ten constitute approximately 0.93% of the sample.

Many counts were recorded for this clone. The antigen it recognizes is unknown. Base-call qualities are not available, and no considerably larger clone is one nucleotide away. This sequence uses TRBV7-9 and TRBJ2-2, with a weak D call of TRBD1 (6 bases match). The sequenced material came from central memory CD4+ T cells from blood. This receptor was obtained from a woman in her late teens or twenties in good health. The DNA sequence reads TGTGCCAGCAGACGAAGACAGGCCGGGGAGCTGTTTTTT. The encoded protein is CASRRRQAGELFF. Where the CDR3 stops, the reference TRBV7-9 and TRBJ2-2 genes take over; the full variable domain is DTGVSQNPRHKITKRGQNVTFRCDPISEHNRLYWYRQTLGQGPEFLTYFQNEAQLEKSRLLSDRFSAERPKGSFSTLEIQRTEQGDSAMYLCASRRRQAGELFFGEGSRLTVL.